These 10 T cell receptor beta chains share one sample of origin, sequenced in a study of shared clonotypes between healthy human individuals. Repertoires were generated with immunoSEQ multiplex PCR, while TCRdb's copy carries only in-frame clones and drops some. Here the sample spans a few million clones, about 92% being singletons. Material for sequencing was naive CD4+ T cells from PBMCs. Subset in this sample: CD45RA+ positively selected. The receptors come from a young man in good health. Some clones in this sample may be carry-over from other donors' samples.

On this clone itself: The same CDR3 is also encoded by other DNA sequences in this sample. The J gene is TRBJ1-5, the V gene TRBV7-3; D perhaps matches TRBD1 (6 bases). CDR3 length equals 13 residues. Trimming took 1 base from V and 7 from J, leaving 8 bases between them. The germline gives CDR1 SGHTA, CDR2 FQGTGA. For the CDR3, the DNA is TGTGCCAGCAGCTTAATTGGGGGCCAGCCCCAGCATTTT. Protein: CASSLIGGQPQHF.

The chain couples TRBV6-5 to TRBJ1-5, with no clear D. The CDR3 has 13 residues. Trimming removed 0 bases from V and 5 bases from J, with 5 bases in between. CDR1 is MNHEY, CDR2 SVGAGI, per germline. CDR3 loop: CASSYSEYQPQHF. In nucleotides, the CDR3 is TGTGCCAGCAGTTACTCGGAATATCAGCCCCAGCATTTT.

This clone turned up a few times. J is TRBJ1-5 and V is TRBV6-6; 10 bases align to TRBD1. With V trimmed by 10 bases and J by 2 bases, 5 bases remained unmatched. This CDR3 spans 14 amino acids. Germline CDR1 and CDR2: MNHNY and SVGAGI (reference sequence). The DNA for the CDR3 is TGTGCCATCGGAGGACAGGGGGGCAATCAGCCCCAGCATTTT. Translation gives CAIGGQGGNQPQHF.

The chain recombines TRBV5-1 with TRBJ1-2; D is undetermined. Germline CDR1 and CDR2: SGHRS and YFSETQ. This CDR3 has 18 residues. Between the trimmed V and J ends, which lost 0 bases and 0 bases, there was a span of 18 bases. CDR3 residues: CASSLEGTRLVANYGYTF. CDR3 DNA: TGCGCCAGCAGCTTGGAAGGCACTCGACTCGTAGCTAACTATGGCTACACCTTC.

The rearrangement uses TRBV12-5 and TRBJ2-3, with unresolved D. Germline V gene data show CDR1 as LGHNT and CDR2 as FRNRAP. The V end lost 3 bases, the J end lost 2 bases, and 9 bases lay between the germline ends. The CDR3 runs 14 residues. The CDR3 is CASGLNGITDTQYF. DNA of the CDR3: TGTGCTAGTGGTTTAAACGGAATCACAGATACGCAGTATTTT.

The chain employs TRBV11-3 and TRBJ2-1, with a tentative D call TRBD1 (6 bases). Trimming took off 5 bases at V and 8 bases at J, with 16 bases between the two ends. This CDR3 is built from 14 residues. The germline gives CDR1 SGHNT, CDR2 YENEEA. The chain's CDR3 is CASSDRAGDDEQFF. The DNA of the CDR3 is TGTGCCAGCAGCGATAGGGCAGGGGACGATGAGCAGTTCTTC.

The chain combines TRBV28 with TRBJ2-3, with 10 bases aligning to TRBD1. The CDR3 is 15 amino acids. Unmatched junction bases numbered 11, after V lost 7 bases and J lost 7 bases. CDR1 is MDHEN, CDR2 SYDVKM, per germline. The CDR3: CASTRGGTGVYTQYF. CDR3 bases: TGTGCCAGCACCCGAGGGGGGACAGGGGTTTATACGCAGTATTTT.

About this clone itself: Different DNA sequences within this sample yield the same CDR3. The rearrangement joins TRBV6-6 to TRBJ2-7; the match to TRBD1 covers 7 bases. Trimming cost V 3 bases and J 2 bases; bases outside gene matches: 7. The CDR3 runs to 15 residues. Germline V gene sequence: CDR1 MNHNY, CDR2 SVGAGI (reference sequence). DNA for the CDR3: TGTGCCAGCAGTTATTCGGCAGGGGGTCCCTACGAGCAGTACTTC. This gives the protein CASSYSAGGPYEQYF.

V and J are TRBV25-1 and TRBJ2-1, with 7 positions matching TRBD2. V lost 8 bases and J lost 0; bases outside the gene matches: 7. CDR3 length: 15 amino acids. Germline V gene lookup returns CDR1 MGHDK and CDR2 SYGVNS. The CDR3 spells CASRKGLNSYNEQFF. The CDR3 DNA reads as TGTGCCAGCCGAAAGGGACTAAACTCCTACAATGAGCAGTTCTTC.

The chain carries TRBV11-2 and TRBJ1-5, with D perhaps TRBD1 (6 bases). Germline-derived CDR1 and CDR2 are SGHAT and FQNNGV. The CDR3 has 16 amino acids. V dropped 5 bases and J dropped 1 base, with 15 bases sitting between them. CDR3 region: CASSPTGPLSNQPQHF. CDR3 in DNA: TGTGCCAGCAGCCCCACAGGGCCCCTCAGCAATCAGCCCCAGCATTTT.